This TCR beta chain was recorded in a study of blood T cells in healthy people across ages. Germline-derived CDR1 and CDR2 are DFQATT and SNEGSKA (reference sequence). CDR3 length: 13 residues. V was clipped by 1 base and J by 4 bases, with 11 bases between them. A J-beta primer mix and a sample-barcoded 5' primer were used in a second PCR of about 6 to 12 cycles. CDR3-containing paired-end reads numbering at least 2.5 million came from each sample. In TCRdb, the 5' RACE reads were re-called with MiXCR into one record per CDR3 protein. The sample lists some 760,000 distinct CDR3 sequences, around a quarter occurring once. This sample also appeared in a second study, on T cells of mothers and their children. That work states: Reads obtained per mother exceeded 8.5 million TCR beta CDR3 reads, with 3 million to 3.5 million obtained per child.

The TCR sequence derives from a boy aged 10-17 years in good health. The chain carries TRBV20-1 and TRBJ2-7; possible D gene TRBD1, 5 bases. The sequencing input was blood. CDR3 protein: CSARAVAGYEQYF. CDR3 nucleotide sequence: TGCAGTGCTAGAGCAGTGGCAGGGTACGAGCAGTACTTC.